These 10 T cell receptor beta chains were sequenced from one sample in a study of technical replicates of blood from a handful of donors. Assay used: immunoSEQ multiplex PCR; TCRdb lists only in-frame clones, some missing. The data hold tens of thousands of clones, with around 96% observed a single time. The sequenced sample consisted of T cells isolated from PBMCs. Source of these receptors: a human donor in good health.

The CDR3 is CASSLNLGLAGETQYF. CDR3 nucleotides: TGTGCCAGCAGCTTAAATTTGGGCCTAGCGGGAGAGACCCAGTACTTC. V and J are TRBV7-2 and TRBJ2-5; 8 positions match TRBD2. CDR1 and CDR2 from the germline V gene are SGHTA and FQGNSA. Trimming cost V 2 bases and J 4 bases; bases outside gene matches: 9. The CDR3 sequence is 16 residues long.

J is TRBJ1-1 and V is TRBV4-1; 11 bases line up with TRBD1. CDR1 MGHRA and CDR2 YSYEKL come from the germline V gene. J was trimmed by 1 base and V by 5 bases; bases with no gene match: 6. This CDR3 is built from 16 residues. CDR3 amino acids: CASSVRDRGTNTEAFF. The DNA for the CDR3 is TGCGCCAGCAGCGTCCGGGACAGGGGGACGAACACTGAAGCTTTCTTT.

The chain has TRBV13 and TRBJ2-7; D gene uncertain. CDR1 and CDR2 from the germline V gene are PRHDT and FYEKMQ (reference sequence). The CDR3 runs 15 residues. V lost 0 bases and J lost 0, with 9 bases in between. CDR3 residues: CASSLGASGSYEQYF. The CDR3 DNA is TGTGCCAGCAGCTTAGGGGCATCGGGCTCCTACGAGCAGTACTTC.

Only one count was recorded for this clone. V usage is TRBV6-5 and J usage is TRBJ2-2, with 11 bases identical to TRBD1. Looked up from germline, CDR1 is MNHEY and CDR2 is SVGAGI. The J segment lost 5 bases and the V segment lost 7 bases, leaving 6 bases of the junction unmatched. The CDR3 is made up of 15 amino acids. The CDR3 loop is CASTGQGAQTGELFF. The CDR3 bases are TGTGCCAGCACCGGACAGGGGGCGCAGACCGGGGAGCTGTTTTTT.

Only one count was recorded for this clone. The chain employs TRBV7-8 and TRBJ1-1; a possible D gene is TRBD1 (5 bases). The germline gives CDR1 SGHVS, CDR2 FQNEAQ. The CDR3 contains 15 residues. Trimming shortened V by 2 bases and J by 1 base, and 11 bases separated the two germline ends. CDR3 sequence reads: CASSLRAGPNTEAFF. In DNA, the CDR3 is TGTGCCAGCAGCTTAAGGGCAGGGCCGAACACTGAAGCTTTCTTT.

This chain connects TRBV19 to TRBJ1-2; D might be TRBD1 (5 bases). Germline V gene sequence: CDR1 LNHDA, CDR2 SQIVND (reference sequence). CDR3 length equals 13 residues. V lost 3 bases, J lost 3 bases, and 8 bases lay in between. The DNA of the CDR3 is TGTGCCAGTAGTATCCAGGGCGACTATGGCTACACCTTC. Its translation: CASSIQGDYGYTF.

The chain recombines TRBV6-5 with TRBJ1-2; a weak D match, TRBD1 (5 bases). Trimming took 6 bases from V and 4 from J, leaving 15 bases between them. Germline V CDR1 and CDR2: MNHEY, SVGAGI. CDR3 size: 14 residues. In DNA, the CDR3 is TGTGCCAGCAGCCCTTTATCAGGGCCCTATGGCTACACCTTC. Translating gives CASSPLSGPYGYTF.

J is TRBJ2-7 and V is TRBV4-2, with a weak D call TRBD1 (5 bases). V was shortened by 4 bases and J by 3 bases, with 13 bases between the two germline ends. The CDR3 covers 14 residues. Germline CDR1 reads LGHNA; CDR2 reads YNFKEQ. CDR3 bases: TGTGCCAGCAGCCTTTTGACAGATAACTACGAGCAGTACTTC. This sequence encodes CASSLLTDNYEQYF.

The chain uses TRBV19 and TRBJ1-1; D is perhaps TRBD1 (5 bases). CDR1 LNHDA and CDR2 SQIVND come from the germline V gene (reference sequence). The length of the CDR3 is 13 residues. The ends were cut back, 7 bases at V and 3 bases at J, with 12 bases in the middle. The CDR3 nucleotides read TGTGCCAGTAAGGACATTAGTGACACTGAAGCTTTCTTT. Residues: CASKDISDTEAFF.

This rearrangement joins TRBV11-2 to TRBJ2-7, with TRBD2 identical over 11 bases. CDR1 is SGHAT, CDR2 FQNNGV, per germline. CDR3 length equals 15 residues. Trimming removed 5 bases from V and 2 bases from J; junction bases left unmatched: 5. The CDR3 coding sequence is TGTGCCAGCAGCCCGCTAGCGGGAGGTCCCTACGAGCAGTACTTC. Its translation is CASSPLAGGPYEQYF.